Below are 22 T cell receptor beta chains sequenced from a single sample in a study of PD-1 blockade in mismatch repair-deficient tumors. TCRdb keeps only in-frame clones here, not all; method: immunoSEQ multiplex PCR. The table lists about 130,000 clones, roughly 90% of them singletons. Specimen: peripheral blood, collected roughly 70 weeks after starting pembrolizumab. The receptors stem from an adult with mismatch repair-deficient cancer.

This clone was counted between two and nine times. The CDR3 sequence: CAWITHREGGYTF. The CDR3 DNA reads TGTGCCTGGATAACTCACAGGGAAGGTGGCTACACCTTC. V is TRBV30 and J is TRBJ1-2, with D possibly TRBD1 on 6 matching bases. The CDR3 runs to 13 residues. The germline CDR1 and CDR2 sequences are GTSNPN and SVGIG (reference sequence). V was clipped by 4 bases and J by 7 bases, with 16 bases between them.

The chain couples TRBV27 to TRBJ2-7, with D maybe TRBD2 (6 bases). The CDR3 is 16 residues long. Trimming stripped 2 bases from V and 1 base from J, with 15 bases between. CDR1 is MNHEY, CDR2 SMNVEV, per germline (reference sequence). CDR3 coding DNA: TGTGCCAGCAGTTTAGCCTCGACTAGTCTATCCTACGAGCAGTACTTC. It is translated as CASSLASTSLSYEQYF.

The J gene is TRBJ2-7, the V gene TRBV6-1, with a possible D match to TRBD1 (5 bases). Germline V gene sequence: CDR1 MNHNS, CDR2 SASEGT. Deletions cut 6 bases from V and 4 bases from J, with 16 bases between. There are 14 residues in the CDR3. Written as DNA, the CDR3 is TGTGCCAGCAGACAGGTCACGCCGGTTTACGAGCAGTACTTC. Protein: CASRQVTPVYEQYF.

The chain joins TRBV9 to TRBJ2-2; D is unresolved. V lost 4 bases and J 0 bases, leaving 13 bases between the germline ends. Germline V gene sequence: CDR1 SGDLS, CDR2 YYNGEE. The CDR3 totals 16 residues. The CDR3 DNA reads TGTGCCAGCAGCCCCTCCGTTGTTTCGAACACCGGGGAGCTGTTTTTT. Encoded protein: CASSPSVVSNTGELFF.

The chain links TRBV19 to TRBJ2-3; no reliable D call. Germline V lookup: CDR1 LNHDA, CDR2 SQIVND (reference sequence). Deletions cut 1 base from V and 0 bases from J, with 8 bases between. There are 15 residues in the CDR3. CDR3 amino acids: CASSIVGESTDTQYF. The CDR3 region has the DNA TGTGCCAGTAGTATAGTGGGCGAGAGCACAGATACGCAGTATTTT.

The genes are TRBV7-8 and TRBJ1-2; D is perhaps TRBD1 (6 bases). The CDR3 has 12 amino acids. V was cut by 3 bases and J by 6 bases, with 8 bases left in between. Germline V gene lookup returns CDR1 SGHVS and CDR2 FQNEAQ. The CDR3 region has the DNA TGTGCCAGCAGCTTGGACAGAAATGGCTACACCTTC. Encoded protein: CASSLDRNGYTF.

The genes are TRBV29-1 and TRBJ2-5; 16 positions agree with TRBD2. The CDR3 has 21 amino acids. Per germline, CDR1 SQVTM and CDR2 ANQGSEA. J gave up 1 base and V 6 bases, and 20 bases lay outside the gene matches. CDR3 sequence: CSVPLRQSGTSGRAAQETQYF. CDR3 nucleotides: TGCAGCGTCCCCTTGCGCCAATCCGGGACTAGCGGGAGGGCCGCCCAAGAGACCCAGTACTTC.

The chain combines TRBV6-4 with TRBJ1-2, with D unclear. V lost 6 bases to trimming and J lost 6 bases, with 14 bases between them. CDR3 length equals 13 residues. Germline values: CDR1 MRHNA, CDR2 SNTAGT. CDR3: CASSPDRINGYTF. DNA for the CDR3: TGTGCCAGCAGCCCGGACCGGATAAATGGCTACACCTTC.

The V call is TRBV6-4, the J call TRBJ2-2; D is unresolved. Germline loops: CDR1 MRHNA, CDR2 SNTAGT. The CDR3 runs to 15 residues. The V end was cut by 2 bases, the J end by 4 bases, with 11 bases between. CDR3: CASSDGPGRTGELFF. For the CDR3, the DNA is TGTGCCAGCAGTGACGGGCCCGGGCGCACCGGGGAGCTGTTTTTT.

The CDR3 loop reads CASKSEFFSYEQYF. Here the CDR3 DNA reads TGTGCCAGTAAGTCTGAGTTTTTCTCCTACGAGCAGTACTTC. The chain is built from TRBV19 and TRBJ2-7; D gene unclear. Per the germline V gene, CDR1 is LNHDA and CDR2 is SQIVND (reference sequence). The CDR3 covers 14 residues. V shed 7 bases and J shed 0 bases, with 13 bases lying between them.

J is TRBJ2-1 and V is TRBV25-1, with D possibly being TRBD1 (6 bases). The CDR3 extends over 14 amino acids. Trimming left V 5 bases short and J 7 bases short, with 15 bases between. Germline V gives CDR1 MGHDK, CDR2 SYGVNS. CDR3 amino acids: CASSRPGDQNEQFF. The CDR3 region has the DNA TGTGCCAGCAGTAGGCCAGGGGATCAGAATGAGCAGTTCTTC.

This clone was counted between two and nine times. V usage is TRBV11-2 and J usage is TRBJ2-3, with 8 bases aligning to TRBD2. This CDR3 spans 17 amino acids. CDR1 and CDR2 from the germline V gene are SGHAT and FQNNGV. With V trimmed by 5 bases and J by 3 bases, 13 bases remained unmatched. This chain's CDR3 is CASSPSGAGAITDTQYF. In DNA form, the CDR3 reads TGTGCCAGCAGCCCTTCGGGAGCGGGAGCAATAACAGATACGCAGTATTTT.

CDR3 bases: TGTGCCAGAACAATAAGGGACATTCAGTACTTC. This codes for CARTIRDIQYF. V and J are TRBV27 and TRBJ2-4; no clear D. V was pared by 9 bases and J by 8 bases, with 11 bases between. Per the germline V gene, CDR1 is MNHEY and CDR2 is SMNVEV (reference sequence). This CDR3 contains 11 residues.

The J gene is TRBJ2-1, the V gene TRBV5-1, with 9 bases that match TRBD2. With V trimmed by 3 bases and J by 7 bases, 11 bases remained unmatched. The CDR3 has 16 residues. Per the germline V gene, CDR1 is SGHRS and CDR2 is YFSETQ. The CDR3 bases are TGCGCCAGCAGCTCGACTAGCGGCACCCTAGGAAATGAGCAGTTCTTC. The encoded protein is CASSSTSGTLGNEQFF. The full variable domain, in which reference TRBV5-1 and TRBJ2-1 provide the parts outside the CDR3, is KAGVTQTPRYLIKTRGQQVTLSCSPISGHRSVSWYQQTPGQGLQFLFEYFSETQRNKGNFPGRFSGRQFSNSRSEMNVSTLELGDSALYLCASSSTSGTLGNEQFFGPGTRLTVL.

The genes are TRBV11-3 and TRBJ2-7, with D hard to call. Deletions cut 0 bases from V and 6 bases from J, with 3 bases between. In germline, CDR1 is SGHNT, CDR2 YENEEA. The CDR3 contains 11 residues. This CDR3 is CASSLDFEQYF. In nucleotides, the CDR3 is TGTGCCAGCAGCTTAGATTTCGAGCAGTACTTC.

The V gene is TRBV10-3, the J gene TRBJ2-7, with D tentatively TRBD1 (6 bases). CDR1 is ENHRY, CDR2 SYGVKD, per germline. The CDR3 sequence is 13 residues long. Trimming took 6 bases from V and 7 from J, leaving 16 bases between them. This CDR3 is CAIRRDLDREQYF. CDR3 bases: TGTGCCATCAGGAGGGACCTGGACAGAGAGCAGTACTTC.

The sample holds one count of this clone. V is TRBV7-9 and J is TRBJ2-1; the match to TRBD2 covers 8 bases. The CDR3 is 14 amino acids. Germline V gene sequence: CDR1 SEHNR, CDR2 FQNEAQ (reference sequence). The V gene end was trimmed by 5 bases and the J gene end by 8 bases; junction bases not matched to a gene: 8. CDR3 DNA sequence: TGTGCCAGCAGCCCCTCCGGGACTAGGGATGAGCAGTTCTTC. Translated: CASSPSGTRDEQFF.

The V and J genes are TRBV7-2 and TRBJ2-1, with 10 nucleotides matching TRBD1. The junction had 6 bases not matched to a gene; V was cut back by 6 bases and J by 4 bases. Germline V gives CDR1 SGHTA, CDR2 FQGNSA. The CDR3 is made up of 15 amino acids. CDR3 nucleotides: TGTGCCAGCAGGCGGACAGGGGGATCTTACAATGAGCAGTTCTTC. This encodes CASRRTGGSYNEQFF.

This clone is a singleton in its sample. This chain links TRBV25-1 with TRBJ1-2; D unresolved. V lost 3 bases and J 3 bases, leaving 8 bases between the germline ends. The CDR3 sequence is 13 residues long. Germline CDR1 is MGHDK and CDR2 is SYGVNS. CDR3 nucleotide sequence: TGTGCCAGCAGTGAGGACGGCTACTATGGCTACACCTTC. Amino acids: CASSEDGYYGYTF.

This chain connects TRBV6-5 to TRBJ2-3; D might be TRBD1 (6 bases). Trimming stripped 2 bases from V and 8 bases from J, with 20 bases between. The CDR3 is 16 residues long. The germline V gene encodes CDR1 MNHEY and CDR2 SVGAGI. CDR3 protein: CASSYGGEIPSGTQYF. The DNA of the CDR3 is TGTGCCAGCAGTTACGGGGGCGAAATCCCCAGTGGTACGCAGTATTTT.

The chain is built from TRBV7-2 and TRBJ1-2; D ambiguous. With 2 bases removed from V and 4 bases from J, the gap between germline ends came to 11 bases. In germline, CDR1 is SGHTA, CDR2 FQGNSA. This CDR3 spans 14 amino acids. CDR3 residues: CASSLSPVGYGYTF. The CDR3, as DNA: TGTGCCAGCAGCTTAAGCCCGGTAGGCTATGGCTACACCTTC.

This rearrangement joins TRBV6-5 to TRBJ2-7, with 8 bases aligning to TRBD1. J lost 6 bases, V lost 1 base, and 5 bases had no gene match. Germline CDR1 and CDR2: MNHEY and SVGAGI. The CDR3 contains 14 residues. DNA of the CDR3: TGTGCCAGCAGTTACTGGGATACAGGGGGCGAGCAGTACTTC. Translating gives CASSYWDTGGEQYF.